This T cell receptor beta chain was sequenced for a study of T cells in Graves' hyperthyroidism and ophthalmopathy. The CDR3 consists of 13 residues. V was shortened by 0 bases and J by 7 bases, with 9 bases between the two germline ends. Patients were excluded for uncontrolled infection, other autoimmune disease, pregnancy or lactation. Amplification of TCR beta CDR3 regions used RNA as the template. First-round RT-PCR targeting the TCR CDR3 was performed with the HTBI primer set. TCRdb re-analysed the multiplex PCR reads in MiXCR, keeping a single row per CDR3 protein. The sample consists of approximately 600,000 distinct CDR3 sequences, more than 13% of them appearing once. In this sample, this clonotype turned up a few times. A much larger clone lies one base from this, so it may be a read error.

This chain joins TRBV12-3 or TRBV12-4 and TRBJ2-5; tentatively, D is TRBD1 (5 bases). Input material: blood. This TCR came from a woman younger than 30 with Graves' ophthalmopathy. As DNA, the CDR3 is TGTGCCAGCAGTTTAGCTACAGGCGGGACCCAGTACTTC. Protein sequence: CASSLATGGTQYF.